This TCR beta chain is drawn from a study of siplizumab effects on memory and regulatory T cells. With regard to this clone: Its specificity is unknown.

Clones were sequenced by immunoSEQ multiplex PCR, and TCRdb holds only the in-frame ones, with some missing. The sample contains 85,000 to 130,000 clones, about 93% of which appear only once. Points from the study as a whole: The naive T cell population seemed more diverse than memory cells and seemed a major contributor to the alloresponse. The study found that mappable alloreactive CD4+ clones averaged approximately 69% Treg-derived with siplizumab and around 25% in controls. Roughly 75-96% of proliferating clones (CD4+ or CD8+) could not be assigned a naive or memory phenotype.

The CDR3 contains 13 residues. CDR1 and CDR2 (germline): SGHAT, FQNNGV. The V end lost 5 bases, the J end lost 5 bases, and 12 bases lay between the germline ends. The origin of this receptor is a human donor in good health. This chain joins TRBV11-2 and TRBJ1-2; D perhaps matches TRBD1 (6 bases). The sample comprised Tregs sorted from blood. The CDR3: CASSRQGFYGYTF. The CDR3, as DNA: TGTGCCAGCAGCCGTCAGGGGTTTTATGGCTACACCTTC.